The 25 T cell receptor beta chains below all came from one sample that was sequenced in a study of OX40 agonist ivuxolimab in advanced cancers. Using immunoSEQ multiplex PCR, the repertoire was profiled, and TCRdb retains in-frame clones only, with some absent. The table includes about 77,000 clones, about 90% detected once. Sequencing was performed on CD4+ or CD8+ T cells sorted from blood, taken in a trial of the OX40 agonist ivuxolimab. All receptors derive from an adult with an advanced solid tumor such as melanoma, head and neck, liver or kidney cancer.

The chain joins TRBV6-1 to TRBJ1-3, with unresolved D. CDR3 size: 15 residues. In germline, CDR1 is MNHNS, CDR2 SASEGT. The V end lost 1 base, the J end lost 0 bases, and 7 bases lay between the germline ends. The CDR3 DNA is TGTGCCAGCAGTGAAGGGCATTTCTCTGGAAACACCATATATTTT. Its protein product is CASSEGHFSGNTIYF.

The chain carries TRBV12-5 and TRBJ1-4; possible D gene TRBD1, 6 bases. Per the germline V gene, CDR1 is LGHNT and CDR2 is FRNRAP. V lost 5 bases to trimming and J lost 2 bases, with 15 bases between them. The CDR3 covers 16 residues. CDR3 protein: CASGPSQGGTNEKLFF. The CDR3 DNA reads TGTGCTAGTGGTCCCAGCCAAGGGGGGACTAATGAAAAACTGTTTTTT.

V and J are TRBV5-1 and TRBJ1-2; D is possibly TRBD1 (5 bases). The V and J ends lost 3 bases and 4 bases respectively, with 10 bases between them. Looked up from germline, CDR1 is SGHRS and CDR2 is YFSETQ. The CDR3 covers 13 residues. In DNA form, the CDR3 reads TGCGCCAGCAGCTCCGACGGGGGCTATGGCTACACCTTC. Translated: CASSSDGGYGYTF.

The CDR3 loop reads CASSLVRDGETQYF. CDR3 nucleotides: TGTGCCAGCAGCTTGGTCAGGGACGGAGAGACCCAGTACTTC. The V gene is TRBV5-6, the J gene TRBJ2-5; D assignment may be TRBD1 or TRBD2 (5 bases each). This CDR3 is built from 14 residues. Trimming cost V 0 bases and J 4 bases, with 10 bases left between them. CDR1 SGHDT and CDR2 YYEEEE come from the germline V gene.

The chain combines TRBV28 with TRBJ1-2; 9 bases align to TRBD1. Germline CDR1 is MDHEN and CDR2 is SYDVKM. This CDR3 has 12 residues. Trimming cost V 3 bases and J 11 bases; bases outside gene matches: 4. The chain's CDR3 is CASSLSDRGYTF. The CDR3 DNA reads TGTGCCAGCAGTTTGTCGGACAGGGGATACACCTTC.

The CDR3 coding sequence is TGTGCCAGCAGGCGAACAGGGGGAAGGACCGGGGAGCTGTTTTTT. It is translated as CASRRTGGRTGELFF. The chain uses TRBV28 and TRBJ2-2; TRBD1 matches 8 bases. In germline, CDR1 is MDHEN, CDR2 SYDVKM. V trimming: 6 bases; J trimming: 5 bases; junction bases outside the gene matches: 8. CDR3 length: 15 residues.

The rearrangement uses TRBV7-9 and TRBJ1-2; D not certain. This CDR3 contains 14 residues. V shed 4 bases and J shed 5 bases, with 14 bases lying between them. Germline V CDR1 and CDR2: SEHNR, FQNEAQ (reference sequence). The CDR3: CASSSSVRSYGYTF. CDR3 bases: TGTGCCAGCAGCTCGTCGGTCAGATCGTATGGCTACACCTTC.

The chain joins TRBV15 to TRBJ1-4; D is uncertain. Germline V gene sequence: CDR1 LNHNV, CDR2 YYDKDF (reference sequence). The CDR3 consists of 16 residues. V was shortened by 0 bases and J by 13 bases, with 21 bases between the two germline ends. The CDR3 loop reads CATSRDLNPIQAGLFF. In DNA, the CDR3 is TGTGCCACCAGCAGAGACCTAAATCCGATCCAGGCGGGACTGTTTTTT.

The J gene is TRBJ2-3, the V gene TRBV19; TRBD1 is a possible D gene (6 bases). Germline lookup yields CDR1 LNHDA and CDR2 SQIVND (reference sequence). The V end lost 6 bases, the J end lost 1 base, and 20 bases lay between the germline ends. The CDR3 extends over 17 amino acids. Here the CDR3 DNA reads TGTGCCAGTAGCAGAAAGATGGGGGCCGGGGGCACAGATACGCAGTATTTT. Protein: CASSRKMGAGGTDTQYF.

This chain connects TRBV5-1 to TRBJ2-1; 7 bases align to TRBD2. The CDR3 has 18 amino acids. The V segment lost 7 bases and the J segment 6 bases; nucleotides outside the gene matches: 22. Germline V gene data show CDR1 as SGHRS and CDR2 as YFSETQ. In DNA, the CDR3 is TGCGCCAGCGGGAGGGGCCAAGGCTTACCCCGATTTTCCAATGAGCAGTTCTTC. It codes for CASGRGQGLPRFSNEQFF. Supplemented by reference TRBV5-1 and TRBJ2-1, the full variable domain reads KAGVTQTPRYLIKTRGQQVTLSCSPISGHRSVSWYQQTPGQGLQFLFEYFSETQRNKGNFPGRFSGRQFSNSRSEMNVSTLELGDSALYLCASGRGQGLPRFSNEQFFGPGTRLTVL.

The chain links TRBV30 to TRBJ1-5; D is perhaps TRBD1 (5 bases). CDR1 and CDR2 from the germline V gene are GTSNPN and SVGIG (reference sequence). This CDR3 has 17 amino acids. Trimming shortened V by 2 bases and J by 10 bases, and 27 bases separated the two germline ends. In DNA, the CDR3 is TGTGCCTGGAGTTCTCCTCCGGGACGGAGGCCTTTCGGACCCCAGCATTTT. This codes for CAWSSPPGRRPFGPQHF.

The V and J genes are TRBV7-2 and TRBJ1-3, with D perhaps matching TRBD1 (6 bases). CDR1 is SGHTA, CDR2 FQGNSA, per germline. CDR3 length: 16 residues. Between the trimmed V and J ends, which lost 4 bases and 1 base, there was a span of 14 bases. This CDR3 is CASSSDRGRSGNTIYF. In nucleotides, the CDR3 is TGTGCCAGCAGCTCGGACAGAGGAAGATCTGGAAACACCATATATTTT.

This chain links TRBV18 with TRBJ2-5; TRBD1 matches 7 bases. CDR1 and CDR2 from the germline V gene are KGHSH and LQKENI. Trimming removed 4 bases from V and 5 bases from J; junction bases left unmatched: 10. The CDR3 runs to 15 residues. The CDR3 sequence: CASSRSYRGEETQYF. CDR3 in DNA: TGTGCCAGCTCACGATCTTACAGGGGTGAGGAGACCCAGTACTTC.

CDR3 loop: CAWSANRVSGNTIYF. The CDR3 DNA follows: TGTGCCTGGAGTGCTAACAGGGTCAGTGGAAACACCATATATTTT. This chain connects TRBV30 to TRBJ1-3; D is perhaps TRBD1 (6 bases). The V gene lost 1 base and the J gene lost 3 bases, with 13 bases spanning the gap. The length of the CDR3 is 15 residues. Per the germline V gene, CDR1 is GTSNPN and CDR2 is SVGIG (reference sequence).

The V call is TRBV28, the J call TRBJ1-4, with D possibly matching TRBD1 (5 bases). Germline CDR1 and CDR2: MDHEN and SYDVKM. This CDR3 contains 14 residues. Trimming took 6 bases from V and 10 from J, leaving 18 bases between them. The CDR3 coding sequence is TGTGCCAGCAGCCCTCCCCCCCAGGGAGGAAAACTGTTTTTT. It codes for CASSPPPQGGKLFF.

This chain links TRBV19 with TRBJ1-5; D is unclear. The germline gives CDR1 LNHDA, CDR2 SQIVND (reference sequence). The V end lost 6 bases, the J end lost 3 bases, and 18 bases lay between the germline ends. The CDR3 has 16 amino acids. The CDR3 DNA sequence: TGTGCCAGTAGACCGGGTGGAGGGTACCACAATCAGCCCCAGCATTTT. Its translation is CASRPGGGYHNQPQHF.

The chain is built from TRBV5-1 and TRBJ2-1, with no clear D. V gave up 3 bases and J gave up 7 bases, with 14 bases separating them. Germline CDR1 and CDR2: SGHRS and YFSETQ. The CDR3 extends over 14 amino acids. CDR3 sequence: CASSSLSGQNEQFF. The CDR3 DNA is TGCGCCAGCAGCTCCCTCTCGGGCCAAAATGAGCAGTTCTTC.

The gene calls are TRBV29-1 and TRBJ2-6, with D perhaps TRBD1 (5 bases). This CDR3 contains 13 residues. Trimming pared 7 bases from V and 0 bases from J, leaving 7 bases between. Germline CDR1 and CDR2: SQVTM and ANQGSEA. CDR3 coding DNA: TGCAGCGCCGACAGCTCTGGGGCCAACGTCCTGACTTTC. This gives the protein CSADSSGANVLTF.

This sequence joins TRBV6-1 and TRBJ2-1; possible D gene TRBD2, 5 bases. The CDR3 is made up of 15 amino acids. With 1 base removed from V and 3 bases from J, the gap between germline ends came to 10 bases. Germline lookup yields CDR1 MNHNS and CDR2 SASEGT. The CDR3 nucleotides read TGTGCCAGCAGTGAAGGGTGGAGCGGCTACAATGAGCAGTTCTTC. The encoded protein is CASSEGWSGYNEQFF.

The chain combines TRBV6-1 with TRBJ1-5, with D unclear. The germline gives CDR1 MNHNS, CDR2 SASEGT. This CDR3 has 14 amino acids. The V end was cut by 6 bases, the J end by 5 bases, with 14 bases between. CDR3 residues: CASSPDGPDQPQHF. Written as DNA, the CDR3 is TGTGCCAGCAGCCCGGACGGGCCCGATCAGCCCCAGCATTTT.

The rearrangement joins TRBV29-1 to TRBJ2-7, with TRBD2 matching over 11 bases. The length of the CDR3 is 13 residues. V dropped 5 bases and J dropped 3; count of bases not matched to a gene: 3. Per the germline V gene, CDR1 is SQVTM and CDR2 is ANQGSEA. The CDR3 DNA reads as TGCAGCGTTATAGCGGGAGGGGACTACGAGCAGTACTTC. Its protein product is CSVIAGGDYEQYF.

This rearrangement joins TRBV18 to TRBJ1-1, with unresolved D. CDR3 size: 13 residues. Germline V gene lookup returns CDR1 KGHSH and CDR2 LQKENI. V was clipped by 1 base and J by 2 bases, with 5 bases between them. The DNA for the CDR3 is TGTGCCAGCTCACCACTTTATAACACTGAAGCTTTCTTT. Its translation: CASSPLYNTEAFF.

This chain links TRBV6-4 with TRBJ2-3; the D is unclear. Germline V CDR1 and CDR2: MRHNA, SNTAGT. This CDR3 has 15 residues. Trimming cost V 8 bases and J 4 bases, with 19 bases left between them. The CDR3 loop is CASSTNPGFSDTQYF. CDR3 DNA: TGTGCCAGCTCAACGAATCCCGGGTTCTCAGATACGCAGTATTTT.

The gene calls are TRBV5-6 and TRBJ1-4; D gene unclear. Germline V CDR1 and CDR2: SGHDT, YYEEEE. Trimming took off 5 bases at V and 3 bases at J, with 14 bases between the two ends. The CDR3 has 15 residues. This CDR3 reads CASSIRNGANEKLFF. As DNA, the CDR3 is TGTGCCAGCAGTATTCGGAATGGGGCTAATGAAAAACTGTTTTTT.

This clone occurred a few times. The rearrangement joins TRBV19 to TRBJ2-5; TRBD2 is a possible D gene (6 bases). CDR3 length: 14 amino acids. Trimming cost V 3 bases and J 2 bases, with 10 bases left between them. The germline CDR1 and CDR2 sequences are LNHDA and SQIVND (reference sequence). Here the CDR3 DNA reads TGTGCCAGTAGTATTTTGCGGGGACAAGAGACCCAGTACTTC. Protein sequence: CASSILRGQETQYF.